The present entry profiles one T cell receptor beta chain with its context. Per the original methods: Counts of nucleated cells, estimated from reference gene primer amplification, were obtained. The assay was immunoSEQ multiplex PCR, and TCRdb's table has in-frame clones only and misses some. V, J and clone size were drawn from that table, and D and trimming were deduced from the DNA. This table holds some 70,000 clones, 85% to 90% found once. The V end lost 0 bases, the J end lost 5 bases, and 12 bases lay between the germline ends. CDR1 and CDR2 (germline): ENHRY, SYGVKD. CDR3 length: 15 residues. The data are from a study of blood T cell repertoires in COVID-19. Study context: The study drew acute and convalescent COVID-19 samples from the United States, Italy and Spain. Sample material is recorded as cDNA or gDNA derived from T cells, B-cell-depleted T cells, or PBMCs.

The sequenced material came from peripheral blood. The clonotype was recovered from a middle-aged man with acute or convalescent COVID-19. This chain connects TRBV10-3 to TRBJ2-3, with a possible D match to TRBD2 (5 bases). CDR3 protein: CAISESAGVGDTQYF. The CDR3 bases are TGTGCCATCAGTGAGTCGGCGGGTGTGGGAGATACGCAGTATTTT.